The 32 T cell receptor beta chains below come from one sample, sequenced in a study of T cell responses to AZD1222 COVID-19 vaccine. The repertoire was sequenced with immunoSEQ multiplex PCR; TCRdb's copy has only in-frame clones and lacks some. This table has 150,000 to 200,000 clones, around 89% appearing once. The sequencing here drew on peripheral blood, taken 28 days after the second dose of the MenACWY control vaccine. These receptors originate from an adult who received the MenACWY meningococcal vaccine as a control.

The J gene is TRBJ2-1, the V gene TRBV6-5, with 7 bases identical to TRBD2. The CDR3 length is 16 residues. Germline CDR1 and CDR2: MNHEY and SVGAGI. Unmatched junction bases numbered 8, after V lost 0 bases and J lost 6 bases. The CDR3, as DNA: TGTGCCAGCAGTTACTCCGCGGGAGAGGGGCGCAATGAGCAGTTCTTC. This sequence encodes CASSYSAGEGRNEQFF.

This chain's CDR3 is CASSARDQAEKLFF. The DNA of the CDR3 is TGTGCCAGCAGCGCCCGGGACCAAGCAGAAAAACTGTTTTTT. The rearrangement links TRBV9 to TRBJ1-4; maybe TRBD1 (5 bases). Trimming took 3 bases from V and 8 from J, leaving 14 bases between them. The CDR3 totals 14 residues. The germline CDR1 and CDR2 sequences are SGDLS and YYNGEE. The whole variable domain, remainder taken from reference TRBV9 and TRBJ1-4, is DSGVTQTPKHLITATGQRVTLRCSPRSGDLSVYWYQQSLDQGLQFLIQYYNGEERAKGNILERFSAQQFPDLHSELNLSSLELGDSALYFCASSARDQAEKLFFGSGTQLSVL.

The chain combines TRBV28 with TRBJ2-7; D is possibly TRBD1 (5 bases). V was shortened by 3 bases and J by 1 base, with 13 bases between the two germline ends. CDR1 and CDR2 (germline): MDHEN, SYDVKM. There are 15 residues in the CDR3. This CDR3 reads CASSLPQVGSYEQYF. CDR3 coding DNA: TGTGCCAGCAGTTTGCCACAGGTAGGGTCCTACGAGCAGTACTTC. The full variable domain, with the rest looked up from reference TRBV28 and TRBJ2-7, is DVKVTQSSRYLVKRTGEKVFLECVQDMDHENMFWYRQDPGLGLRLIYFSYDVKMKEKGDIPEGYSVSREKKERFSLILESASTNQTSMYLCASSLPQVGSYEQYFGPGTRLTVT.

This rearrangement joins TRBV4-3 to TRBJ1-2, with TRBD1 matching over 7 bases. The CDR3 contains 15 residues. The V gene end was trimmed by 3 bases and the J gene end by 6 bases; junction bases not matched to a gene: 10. CDR1 and CDR2 from the germline V gene are LGHNA and YSLEER. In DNA form, the CDR3 reads TGCGCCAGCAGCCACGATTTCGACAGGGTTCATGGCTACACCTTC. It is translated as CASSHDFDRVHGYTF.

This chain uses TRBV3-1 (or the pseudogene TRBV3-2) with TRBJ1-2, with D maybe TRBD1 (5 bases). There are 13 residues in the CDR3. Trimming took 4 bases from V and 6 from J, leaving 12 bases between them. CDR1 is LGHDT and CDR2 is YNNKEL in the germline V gene (reference sequence). CDR3 DNA: TGTGCCAGCAGCCCCAGGGCCGAAAATGGCTACACCTTC. This translates into CASSPRAENGYTF.

The genes are TRBV4-2 and TRBJ2-3, with D perhaps matching TRBD2 (6 bases). V gave up 11 bases and J gave up 2 bases, with 14 bases separating them. This CDR3 spans 13 amino acids. Germline CDR1 reads LGHNA; CDR2 reads YNFKEQ. The DNA of the CDR3 is TGTGCCGGGGGGAGCGGGCTCACAGATACGCAGTATTTT. This translates into CAGGSGLTDTQYF.

This sequence joins TRBV6-2 or TRBV6-3 and TRBJ1-4, with D uncertain. The germline V gene encodes CDR1 MNHEY and CDR2 SVGEGT. CDR3 size: 13 residues. V dropped 3 bases and J dropped 6 bases, with 8 bases sitting between them. The CDR3 DNA sequence: TGTGCCAGCAGTTATAGTCCGGATGAAAAACTGTTTTTT. The encoded protein is CASSYSPDEKLFF.

This rearrangement joins TRBV7-2 to TRBJ1-2, with D perhaps TRBD1 (5 bases). CDR1 is SGHTA, CDR2 FQGNSA, per germline. With 1 base removed from V and 2 bases from J, the gap between germline ends came to 14 bases. The CDR3 sequence is 16 residues long. The CDR3 is CASSLGMAGLNYGYTF. CDR3 nucleotide sequence: TGTGCCAGCAGCTTAGGGATGGCAGGGCTCAACTATGGCTACACCTTC.

The chain couples TRBV28 to TRBJ2-4, with D tentatively TRBD2 (5 bases). Germline loops: CDR1 MDHEN, CDR2 SYDVKM. V lost 1 base and J lost 0, with 7 bases in between. This CDR3 contains 15 residues. The CDR3 DNA is TGTGCCAGCAGTTTATCGGGGTCAGCCAAAAACATTCAGTACTTC. It specifies CASSLSGSAKNIQYF. The variable domain in full, with the rest retrieved from reference TRBV28 and TRBJ2-4, is DVKVTQSSRYLVKRTGEKVFLECVQDMDHENMFWYRQDPGLGLRLIYFSYDVKMKEKGDIPEGYSVSREKKERFSLILESASTNQTSMYLCASSLSGSAKNIQYFGAGTRLSVL.

The chain combines TRBV19 with TRBJ2-7; 8 positions match TRBD1. CDR1 and CDR2 from the germline V gene are LNHDA and SQIVND (reference sequence). The CDR3 spans 15 residues. V shed 2 bases and J 2 bases; nucleotides not matched to a gene: 5. CDR3 bases: TGTGCCAGTAGTATACAGGGGGCCCTCCCCTACGAGCAGTACTTC. This codes for CASSIQGALPYEQYF.

The chain's CDR3 is CASSVGSGQISYDYGYTF. The CDR3 DNA sequence: TGTGCCAGCAGCGTAGGTTCGGGACAGATTTCGTATGACTATGGCTACACCTTC. This chain uses TRBV9 with TRBJ1-2; 7 bases map to TRBD1. J was trimmed by 3 bases and V by 0 bases; bases with no gene match: 14. Germline values: CDR1 SGDLS, CDR2 YYNGEE. The CDR3 runs to 18 residues.

V usage is TRBV2 and J usage is TRBJ2-2, with D possibly being TRBD2 (5 bases). Germline loops: CDR1 SNHLY, CDR2 FYNNEI. The CDR3 runs 13 residues. V was clipped by 8 bases and J by 1 base, with 8 bases between them. CDR3 sequence reads: CASHSGNTGELFF. The CDR3 DNA sequence: TGTGCCAGCCACAGCGGGAACACCGGGGAGCTGTTTTTT.

The DNA for the CDR3 is TGTGCCAGCAGTGAAGCTCGAATGGTAACAAGCGCTGAAGCTTTCTTT. Its protein product is CASSEARMVTSAEAFF. This chain joins TRBV2 and TRBJ1-1; D remains unclear. The CDR3 loop spans 16 amino acids. Trimming took off 0 bases at V and 6 bases at J, with 17 bases between the two ends. CDR1 is SNHLY and CDR2 is FYNNEI in the germline V gene.

The V call is TRBV29-1, the J call TRBJ2-7, with 10 bases that match TRBD2. Trimming cost V 0 bases and J 3 bases; bases outside gene matches: 8. This CDR3 has 16 residues. Germline V gene lookup returns CDR1 SQVTM and CDR2 ANQGSEA. Here the CDR3 DNA reads TGCAGCGTTGAAGATTATCGCCCTAGCGGGAGCTACGAGCAGTACTTC. This translates into CSVEDYRPSGSYEQYF.

This chain connects TRBV5-6 to TRBJ1-1; 8 bases line up with TRBD1. This CDR3 spans 14 amino acids. J lost 4 bases, V lost 7 bases, and 9 bases had no gene match. The germline CDR1 and CDR2 sequences are SGHDT and YYEEEE. CDR3 sequence: CASQLTGAGTEAFF. CDR3 bases: TGTGCCAGCCAACTGACAGGGGCGGGCACTGAAGCTTTCTTT. Variable domain in full (rest from reference TRBV5-6 and TRBJ1-1): DAGVTQSPTHLIKTRGQQVTLRCSPKSGHDTVSWYQQALGQGPQFIFQYYEEEERQRGNFPDRFSGHQFPNYSSELNVNALLLGDSALYLCASQLTGAGTEAFFGQGTRLTVV.

V usage is TRBV2 and J usage is TRBJ2-7; 7 bases align to TRBD2. This CDR3 comprises 15 residues. V was clipped by 7 bases and J by 0 bases; unmatched bases: 9. Per germline, CDR1 SNHLY and CDR2 FYNNEI. For the CDR3, the DNA is TGTGCCAGCACCACGTCTAGCGGTAGCTCCTACGAGCAGTACTTC. Its translation is CASTTSSGSSYEQYF.

CDR3 protein: CASSLWQSGNTIYF. The CDR3 DNA sequence: TGTGCCAGCAGCTTGTGGCAGTCTGGAAACACCATATATTTT. The chain has TRBV5-4 and TRBJ1-3; D gene uncertain. V was trimmed by 1 base and J by 1 base, leaving 6 bases between them. CDR3 length: 14 amino acids. The germline gives CDR1 SGHNT, CDR2 YYREEE (reference sequence). Drawing the rest from reference TRBV5-4 and TRBJ1-3, the complete variable domain is ETGVTQSPTHLIKTRGQQVTLRCSSQSGHNTVSWYQQALGQGPQFIFQYYREEENGRGNFPPRFSGLQFPNYSSELNVNALELDDSALYLCASSLWQSGNTIYFGEGSWLTVV.

J is TRBJ1-5 and V is TRBV27; weak D call: TRBD1 (5 bases). Germline V CDR1 and CDR2: MNHEY, SMNVEV (reference sequence). The CDR3 is 15 amino acids. V lost 5 bases, J lost 0 bases, and 11 bases lay in between. The CDR3 DNA reads as TGTGCCAGCAGTCTGACAGCCTATAGCAATCAGCCCCAGCATTTT. Amino acids: CASSLTAYSNQPQHF.

The V call is TRBV6-5, the J call TRBJ1-5; 7 bases match TRBD1. This CDR3 region has 13 residues. Losses at the gene ends were 6 bases for V and 7 bases for J; bases not matched to a gene: 6. Germline values: CDR1 MNHEY, CDR2 SVGAGI. The DNA for the CDR3 is TGTGCCAGCAGAGCCAGGGGGAACCAGCCCCAGCATTTT. It codes for CASRARGNQPQHF.

This rearrangement joins TRBV7-9 to TRBJ1-1; 7 bases are a match to TRBD1. The CDR3 is 14 amino acids. CDR1 is SEHNR, CDR2 FQNEAQ, per germline (reference sequence). V shed 2 bases, J shed 5 bases, and the junction held 5 bases outside the gene matches. The DNA of the CDR3 is TGTGCCAGCAGCTTATTAGGGGGCAGAACTGAAGCTTTCTTT. It codes for CASSLLGGRTEAFF.

The J gene is TRBJ2-7, the V gene TRBV24-1, with D perhaps matching TRBD2 (6 bases). CDR1 is KGHDR, CDR2 SFDVKD, per germline. V was clipped by 2 bases and J by 7 bases, with 17 bases between them. CDR3 length: 15 residues. Written as DNA, the CDR3 is TGTGCCACCAGTGATTCCGGGACTGGCAGTCGGGAGCAGTACTTC. Translation: CATSDSGTGSREQYF.

The genes are TRBV6-1 and TRBJ1-6; the D is unclear. Germline V lookup: CDR1 MNHNS, CDR2 SASEGT. This CDR3 has 12 residues. V lost 3 bases to trimming and J lost 6 bases, with 3 bases between them. CDR3 DNA sequence: TGTGCCAGCAGTGAGAGTAATTCACCCCTCCACTTT. Translation gives CASSESNSPLHF.

The J gene is TRBJ2-7, the V gene TRBV7-9; 8 bases match TRBD2. Germline CDR1 SEHNR, CDR2 FQNEAQ (reference sequence). J was trimmed by 5 bases and V by 8 bases; bases with no gene match: 14. This CDR3 comprises 15 residues. The CDR3 protein is CASEGRSGSSNEQYF. DNA of the CDR3: TGTGCCAGCGAAGGGAGAAGCGGGAGTTCGAACGAGCAGTACTTC.

The chain combines TRBV5-1 with TRBJ1-6; a weak D match, TRBD1 (5 bases). The ends were cut back, 4 bases at V and 11 bases at J, with 13 bases in the middle. The CDR3 spans 13 residues. CDR1 is SGHRS, CDR2 YFSETQ, per germline. Here the CDR3 reads CASSGGEQTPLHF. In DNA, the CDR3 is TGCGCCAGCAGCGGGGGAGAACAGACACCCCTCCACTTT.

The chain carries TRBV28 and TRBJ2-3, with a possible D match to TRBD1 (5 bases). The ends were cut back, 6 bases at V and 6 bases at J, with 13 bases in the middle. The CDR3 consists of 13 residues. Per germline, CDR1 MDHEN and CDR2 SYDVKM. CDR3 sequence (DNA): TGTGCCAGCAGAACTGACAGATTTGATACGCAGTATTTT. It encodes CASRTDRFDTQYF. Full variable domain (rest looked up from reference TRBV28 and TRBJ2-3): DVKVTQSSRYLVKRTGEKVFLECVQDMDHENMFWYRQDPGLGLRLIYFSYDVKMKEKGDIPEGYSVSREKKERFSLILESASTNQTSMYLCASRTDRFDTQYFGPGTRLTVL.

The chain has TRBV6-5 and TRBJ1-4, with a possible D match to TRBD1 (5 bases). The CDR3 is 13 amino acids. The ends were cut back, 7 bases at V and 2 bases at J, with 8 bases in the middle. Germline values: CDR1 MNHEY, CDR2 SVGAGI. CDR3 loop: CASTGPTNEKLFF. CDR3 DNA sequence: TGTGCCAGCACGGGACCTACTAATGAAAAACTGTTTTTT.

DNA for the CDR3: TGTGCCAGCACCACCTCACTGAGAATCGGGGAGCTGTTTTTT. Residues: CASTTSLRIGELFF. The rearrangement uses TRBV28 and TRBJ2-2; no reliable D call. Germline V lookup: CDR1 MDHEN, CDR2 SYDVKM. V was pared by 7 bases and J by 7 bases, with 16 bases between. This CDR3 has 14 amino acids.

This sequence joins TRBV29-1 and TRBJ2-7, with TRBD2 matching over 8 bases. CDR1 is SQVTM, CDR2 ANQGSEA, per germline. V dropped 7 bases and J dropped 4; count of bases not matched to a gene: 15. This CDR3 region has 15 residues. CDR3 sequence reads: CSGGGPGLGGYEQYF. The CDR3 DNA sequence: TGCAGCGGCGGGGGACCGGGACTAGGGGGTTACGAGCAGTACTTC.

V is TRBV7-9 and J is TRBJ2-1; D is perhaps TRBD2 (6 bases). The CDR3 covers 14 residues. The ends were cut back, 7 bases at V and 7 bases at J, with 17 bases in the middle. CDR1 SEHNR and CDR2 FQNEAQ come from the germline V gene (reference sequence). CDR3 bases: TGTGCCAGCACCATAGGTGACGGAGGGAATGAGCAGTTCTTC. Protein sequence: CASTIGDGGNEQFF. Filled out from reference TRBV7-9 and TRBJ2-1, the complete variable domain reads DTGVSQNPRHKITKRGQNVTFRCDPISEHNRLYWYRQTLGQGPEFLTYFQNEAQLEKSRLLSDRFSAERPKGSFSTLEIQRTEQGDSAMYLCASTIGDGGNEQFFGPGTRLTVL.

The chain employs TRBV29-1 and TRBJ1-1; D unclear. The germline V gene has CDR1 SQVTM and CDR2 ANQGSEA. CDR3 length equals 14 residues. V lost 2 bases and J 4 bases, leaving 14 bases between the germline ends. The CDR3 sequence: CSVERQAVSTEAFF. For the CDR3, the DNA is TGCAGCGTTGAACGCCAGGCCGTTTCCACTGAAGCTTTCTTT.

J is TRBJ1-2 and V is TRBV28; D is uncertain. This CDR3 is 14 amino acids long. CDR1 is MDHEN, CDR2 SYDVKM, per germline. Trimming took 9 bases from V and 4 from J, leaving 18 bases between them. In nucleotides, the CDR3 is TGTGCCAGTCAGGTCCTCCAAGCGCCCTATGGCTACACCTTC. Translating gives CASQVLQAPYGYTF.

The table lists this clone with a few counts. The chain combines TRBV2 with TRBJ2-7, with 7 bases that match TRBD1. Germline trimming cut 4 bases from V and 3 bases from J; bases unmatched to any gene: 9. The CDR3 is 15 amino acids. Germline values: CDR1 SNHLY, CDR2 FYNNEI. CDR3 in DNA: TGTGCCAGCAGTGTGGCGAGGCAGGGGGACTACGAGCAGTACTTC. It specifies CASSVARQGDYEQYF.